The 27 T cell receptor beta chains presented below share a single source sample, sequenced in a study of breast tumors, draining lymph nodes, adjacent tissues. Axillary draining lymph nodes of breast cancer patients supplied the node samples. TCRdb independently ran MiXCR on the multiplex PCR reads; one entry per CDR3 protein. Altogether 100,000 to 150,000 distinct CDR3 sequences are present, approximately 20% being singletons, with the ten largest covering just over 2.5%. Sequenced: axillary lymph node tissue. The receptors stem from a female donor with breast cancer. Some clones in this sample may be carry-over from other donors' samples.

About this clonotype itself: A much larger clone sits a single nucleotide away, making a read error possible. A read error is likely, as this CDR3 ends without the conserved phenylalanine or tryptophan. V is TRBV18 and J is TRBJ2-7; 7 bases align to TRBD2. The CDR3 extends over 14 amino acids. J lost 2 bases, V lost 0 bases, and 1 base had no gene match. Germline CDR1 and CDR2: KGHSH and LQKENI. The CDR3 DNA reads as TGTGCCAGCTCACCACCGACTAGCCCCTACGAGCAGTACTCC. Protein product: CASSPPTSPYEQYS.

This clonotype showed up many times. The chain has TRBV7-9 and TRBJ2-7, with D perhaps matching TRBD1 (7 bases). The CDR3 consists of 14 residues. The V and J ends lost 5 bases and 2 bases respectively, with 13 bases between them. Germline values: CDR1 SEHNR, CDR2 FQNEAQ (reference sequence). The CDR3 loop is CASSAGQLAYEQYF. In DNA form, the CDR3 reads TGTGCCAGCAGCGCGGGACAGCTGGCCTACGAGCAGTACTTC.

This clonotype was detected many times. V gene TRBV20-1 combines with J gene TRBJ2-5; a possible D gene is TRBD2 (7 bases). V gave up 1 base and J gave up 5 bases, with 17 bases separating them. This CDR3 is 15 amino acids long. CDR1 is DFQATT, CDR2 SNEGSKA, per germline (reference sequence). CDR3 in amino acids: CSARGRQGRGETQYF. The CDR3 region has the DNA TGCAGTGCTAGAGGTCGGCAGGGGAGGGGGGAGACCCAGTACTTC.

A few counts support this clonotype. The chain uses TRBV19 and TRBJ2-2; 10 nucleotides agree with TRBD1. J gave up 5 bases and V 3 bases, and 6 bases lay outside the gene matches. The CDR3 runs to 16 residues. Germline V CDR1 and CDR2: LNHDA, SQIVND (reference sequence). Here the CDR3 reads CASSIPGTGVTGELFF. In DNA form, the CDR3 reads TGTGCCAGTAGTATCCCCGGGACAGGGGTAACCGGGGAGCTGTTTTTT.

In its sample, this clonotype was seen many times. The rearrangement uses TRBV3-1 and TRBJ2-5; 8 nucleotides align to TRBD1. J was trimmed by 5 bases and V by 1 base; bases with no gene match: 3. The CDR3 totals 14 residues. Germline V gives CDR1 LGHDT, CDR2 YNNKEL (reference sequence). Here the CDR3 reads CASSQGGQGETQYF. CDR3 sequence (DNA): TGTGCCAGCAGCCAAGGCGGACAGGGTGAGACCCAGTACTTC.

This clonotype was counted ten times or more. This chain connects TRBV24-1 to TRBJ2-7, with unresolved D. Germline CDR1 is KGHDR and CDR2 is SFDVKD. The CDR3 runs 12 residues. Trimming cost V 3 bases and J 3 bases, with 5 bases left between them. The CDR3: CATSDGRYEQYF. CDR3 nucleotides: TGTGCCACCAGTGATGGGCGCTACGAGCAGTACTTC.

This clonotype was detected ten times or more. The chain is built from TRBV24-1 and TRBJ2-3; possibly TRBD1 for D (6 bases). V was pared by 9 bases and J by 0 bases, with 9 bases between. Germline lookup yields CDR1 KGHDR and CDR2 SFDVKD. The CDR3 contains 13 residues. CDR3 DNA sequence: TGTGCCACCGGGGGCGGGAGCACAGATACGCAGTATTTT. This sequence encodes CATGGGSTDTQYF.

This clonotype showed up just a few times. The chain employs TRBV5-4 and TRBJ2-7; 12 positions match TRBD2. Trimming took 4 bases from V and 3 from J; bases not matched to a gene: 8. CDR3 length: 16 amino acids. Germline assignment: CDR1 SGHNT and CDR2 YYREEE (reference sequence). CDR3 loop: CASSIWTSGENYEQYF. The CDR3 DNA follows: TGTGCCAGCAGCATCTGGACTAGCGGGGAGAACTACGAGCAGTACTTC.

This chain uses TRBV4-1 with TRBJ2-1, with 8 positions matching TRBD2. Germline CDR1 MGHRA, CDR2 YSYEKL. With 4 bases clipped from V and 6 bases from J, the junction kept 8 bases outside the gene matches. The CDR3 has 15 residues. CDR3 nucleotides: TGCGCCAGCAGCCTCAAGCGGGAGATCCTCAATGAGCAGTTCTTC. As protein: CASSLKREILNEQFF.

In the case of this clonotype: Sequence at one end of the junction differs from germline and may be a read error. This chain uses TRBV27 with TRBJ2-6; possible D gene TRBD1, 5 bases. From germline, CDR1 is MNHEY and CDR2 SMNVEV (reference sequence). The length of the CDR3 is 15 residues. As DNA, the CDR3 is TGTGCCAGCAGTTTGGAAGGGTTTGGGGCCAACGTCCTGGCTTTC. This gives the protein CASSLEGFGANVLAF.

This clonotype was found many times. The genes are TRBV5-1 and TRBJ2-6; no definite D call. From germline, CDR1 is SGHRS and CDR2 YFSETQ. The V gene lost 4 bases and the J gene lost 4 bases, with 12 bases spanning the gap. The CDR3 has 15 amino acids. The CDR3 reads CASSPGEGGANVLTF. CDR3 DNA: TGCGCCAGCAGCCCAGGAGAAGGCGGGGCCAACGTCCTGACTTTC.

This clonotype appeared many times. This chain links TRBV5-1 with TRBJ2-7; D not certain. This CDR3 contains 13 residues. Trimming removed 0 bases at V and 2 bases at J, with 6 bases between. Per germline, CDR1 SGHRS and CDR2 YFSETQ. CDR3 amino acids: CASSLEFAYEQYF. DNA for the CDR3: TGCGCCAGCAGCTTGGAATTCGCCTACGAGCAGTACTTC.

The rearrangement uses TRBV28 and TRBJ2-1, with D perhaps TRBD1 (5 bases). The V gene's germline CDR1 is MDHEN and CDR2 SYDVKM. The CDR3 spans 14 residues. The germline V and J ends were trimmed by 1 base and 6 bases, with 10 bases remaining between them. CDR3 sequence reads: CASSLYIGANEQFF. The CDR3 coding sequence is TGTGCCAGCAGTTTATATATAGGGGCCAATGAGCAGTTCTTC.

The chain couples TRBV28 to TRBJ2-7; D gene unclear. The CDR3 is 13 residues long. Per germline, CDR1 MDHEN and CDR2 SYDVKM. Trimming left V 5 bases short and J 4 bases short, with 12 bases between. CDR3 DNA sequence: TGTGCCAGCAGTCCCCAATGGGCGTACGAGCAGTACTTC. Translating gives CASSPQWAYEQYF.

This clonotype has a count of ten or more. The chain uses TRBV2 and TRBJ1-3, with D perhaps matching TRBD1 (6 bases). The CDR3 sequence is 13 residues long. V lost 8 bases and J 0 bases, leaving 8 bases between the germline ends. The germline CDR1 and CDR2 sequences are SNHLY and FYNNEI. The CDR3 loop reads CASSGVSGNTIYF. The CDR3, as DNA: TGTGCCAGCTCAGGGGTCTCTGGAAACACCATATATTTT.

This clonotype was found many times. The chain joins TRBV20-1 to TRBJ2-5, with D possibly matching TRBD1 (5 bases). Germline CDR1 and CDR2: DFQATT and SNEGSKA (reference sequence). There are 12 residues in the CDR3. The CDR3 bases are TGCACCTTGCTGGGGCGAGGAGAGACCCAGTACTTC. As protein: CTLLGRGETQYF.

The chain has TRBV10-3 and TRBJ1-1, with 10 bases aligning to TRBD1. The length of the CDR3 is 19 residues. V lost 0 bases to trimming and J lost 5 bases; unmatched junction nucleotides: 15. CDR1 ENHRY and CDR2 SYGVKD come from the germline V gene. In DNA, the CDR3 is TGTGCCATCAGTGAGTCGATCCGGACAGGGGGGTACACCGGGACTGAAGCTTTCTTT. Residues: CAISESIRTGGYTGTEAFF.

This clonotype was counted many times. The chain has TRBV20-1 and TRBJ1-6; D is uncertain. Germline values: CDR1 DFQATT, CDR2 SNEGSKA (reference sequence). V shed 5 bases and J shed 8 bases, with 13 bases lying between them. CDR3 length: 13 amino acids. CDR3 in amino acids: CSALQWGDSPLHF. The CDR3 region has the DNA TGCAGTGCTCTTCAGTGGGGAGATTCACCCCTCCACTTT.

Comments on this clonotype: A read error is possible here, since a much larger clone lies one base away. The chain carries TRBV6-1 and TRBJ2-7, with D perhaps TRBD1 (6 bases). CDR1 is MNHNS, CDR2 SASEGT, per germline. The CDR3 totals 15 residues. The CDR3 DNA reads as TGTGCCAGCGTATCTTACGTACAGGGAACCTACGATCAGTACTTC. Translated: CASVSYVQGTYDQYF.

On this clonotype: A much larger clone differs from this one at a single base, so this may be a read error. This CDR3 is missing its conserved last phenylalanine or tryptophan, likely due to a read error. The rearrangement joins TRBV12-3 or TRBV12-4 to TRBJ1-5, with 8 bases fitting TRBD1. V lost 6 bases to trimming and J lost 4 bases; unmatched junction nucleotides: 8. The CDR3 contains 15 residues. The CDR3 protein is CASRAGTGGNQPQHL. DNA of the CDR3: TGTGCCAGCAGGGCGGGGACAGGTGGGAATCAGCCCCAGCATCTT.

This clonotype was counted at least ten times. The rearrangement links TRBV7-2 to TRBJ2-5; D is possibly TRBD2 (6 bases). V was clipped by 5 bases and J by 5 bases, with 12 bases between them. In germline, CDR1 is SGHTA, CDR2 FQGNSA. The length of the CDR3 is 13 residues. CDR3 bases: TGTGCCAGCAGCGTACTAGCAGCGGAGACCCAGTACTTC. It is translated as CASSVLAAETQYF.

V gene TRBV18 combines with J gene TRBJ2-5, with unresolved D. The ends were cut back, 1 base at V and 4 bases at J, with 13 bases in the middle. Looked up from germline, CDR1 is KGHSH and CDR2 is LQKENI. The CDR3 contains 15 residues. Written as DNA, the CDR3 is TGTGCCAGCTCACCACGTTCGATCGGTAGAGAGACCCAGTACTTC. Protein product: CASSPRSIGRETQYF.

This clonotype has more than one count but fewer than ten. V is TRBV30 and J is TRBJ2-1; 8 bases are shared with TRBD2. This CDR3 is built from 15 residues. V trimming: 0 bases; J trimming: 5 bases; junction bases outside the gene matches: 6. Germline V gene data show CDR1 as GTSNPN and CDR2 as SVGIG (reference sequence). In DNA form, the CDR3 reads TGTGCCTGGAGTGTGCCAGCGGGAGCGAACAATGAGCAGTTCTTC. Its protein product is CAWSVPAGANNEQFF.

At least ten counts were recorded for this clonotype. CDR3 sequence: CAWGTGRYSDYGYTF. CDR3 DNA sequence: TGTGCCTGGGGGACAGGGAGATATTCGGACTATGGCTACACCTTC. The V and J genes are TRBV30 and TRBJ1-2, with TRBD1 matching 9 bases. In germline, CDR1 is GTSNPN, CDR2 SVGIG (reference sequence). The CDR3 sequence is 15 residues long. V lost 5 bases, J lost 3 bases, and 10 bases stayed unmatched.

This clonotype has more than one count but fewer than ten. Just one base apart from a much larger clone, this may be a read error. The conserved phenylalanine or tryptophan is not found at the CDR3 terminus, so this likely reflects a read error. The CDR3 nucleotides read TGCAGTGCTAGAGATAACTCAGGAAATTCACCCCTCCACCTT. It specifies CSARDNSGNSPLHL. The rearrangement joins TRBV20-1 to TRBJ1-6; the D is unclear. Per germline, CDR1 DFQATT and CDR2 SNEGSKA (reference sequence). CDR3 length equals 14 residues. Trimming cost V 0 bases and J 7 bases, with 10 bases left between them.

This clonotype appeared a single time. It may be a read error: a sequence one base away is much more abundant. The chain uses TRBV27 and TRBJ2-5; D is unresolved. The CDR3 spans 15 residues. The germline gives CDR1 MNHEY, CDR2 SMNVEV (reference sequence). The DNA of the CDR3 is TGTGCCAGCAGTTTATCATGGAGTCGTCAAGAGACCCGGTACTTC. Translating it yields CASSLSWSRQETRYF.

This clonotype was observed at least ten times. The V call is TRBV7-7, the J call TRBJ2-7; 10 bases agree with TRBD1. Germline-derived CDR1 and CDR2 are SSHAT and FNYEAQ (reference sequence). After removal of 0 bases from V and 5 bases from J, the junction contained 7 bases not matched to a gene. The CDR3 is 16 residues long. The DNA for the CDR3 is TGTGCCAGCAGCTTAGCATCCGGGACAGGGGACCACGAGCAGTACTTC. The encoded protein is CASSLASGTGDHEQYF.